One TCR beta chain is described in this entry. Its antigen specificity is not known. No base qualities exist here, and no much larger clone lies one base off it. The data are from a study of T cells in tumors after PD-1 blockade (dated by TCRdb to the late 2010s). For context, the study as a whole: Exclusion criteria were prior checkpoint blockade, use of systemic immunosuppressants, or recent radiotherapy or other anti-cancer therapy within 4 weeks. The study performed paired single-cell RNA and TCR sequencing on site-matched tumors from BCC or SCC patients before and after anti-PD-1 therapy. Peripheral blood samples averaged approximately 100,000 TCR templates (range about 24,679-290,000) and 36,536 unique clonotypes. To compare clonotypes in blood and tumor, bulk TCR sequencing was done on 10 peripheral blood samples taken from a handful of patients. Treatment consisted of either cemiplimab 350 mg every 2 weeks or pembrolizumab 200 mg every 3 weeks. Clinical response was assessed using RECIST version 1.1. While on anti-PD-1 treatment, some of the patients also continued taking daily vismodegib 150 mg. Paper-wide results and their limitations: The source of novel T cell clones was not identified, and lymphoid organs or rare unexpanded clones within the tumor or the tumor periphery could be included among the possible sources. Roughly two fifths of tumor TCR clonotypes were detected in blood, and some novel exhausted tumor clones were observed in pre-treatment blood, which was taken as suggesting peripheral recruitment.

The sample's time point, from its label and the paper: after anti-PD-1 therapy. For bulk TCRbeta sequencing, genomic DNA was extracted from tumor biopsies or peripheral blood, and input amounts ranged from about 550 ng to 6,004 ng. Every patient was a poor candidate for surgical resection and had histologically proven advanced or metastatic basal or squamous cell carcinoma. The basal cell carcinoma cohort comprised around eleven patients, of whom roughly eight had bulk tumor TCR sequencing. The immunoSEQ platform was used to carry out deep TCRbeta sequencing. On the study's bioinformatics: For further analysis, only productive rearrangements were exported from the immunoSEQ Analyzer. Bulk TCRbeta clonotypes were assigned T cell phenotypes by matching to single-cell RNA+TCR-seq clones sharing the same TCRbeta sequence. Clone enrichment in tumor was computed as tumor frequency divided by PBMC frequency from bulk TCR sequencing. GLIPH was used to sort TCRs into specificity groups, which are clusters of distinct TCRs that likely recognize common antigens through shared CDR3 motifs. Not all clones reach the TCRdb copy of this immuneACCESS table, which keeps in-frame sequences only. Checked studies attribute under half of the gap to unresolved V genes and leave the rest unexplained. V and J calls and clone size are given by that table; D and trimming were obtained from the DNA. The table for this sample lists 15,000 or so clones; 65% to 85% of them were counted only once. Roughly 25% of the sample goes to the ten largest clones.

Per the germline V gene (reference sequence), LNHDA is the CDR1 and SQIVND is the CDR2. V and J lose 4 bases and 1 base, and a span of 10 bases separates them. The CDR3 numbers 14 residues from cysteine through phenylalanine. Only the CDR3 part of the read is kept: 42 bases, read in frame from the first base. The receptor was derived from a human donor with basal cell carcinoma. The material was PBMCs, obtained after anti-PD-1 treatment. The sequence joins TRBV19 to TRBJ2-5; the D segment may tentatively be TRBD1 or TRBD2, each giving 5 matched bases. The nucleotide sequence reads as follows: TGTGCCAGTAGTAACCGGGGCAGCCAAGAGACCCAGTACTTC. It encodes CASSNRGSQETQYF.